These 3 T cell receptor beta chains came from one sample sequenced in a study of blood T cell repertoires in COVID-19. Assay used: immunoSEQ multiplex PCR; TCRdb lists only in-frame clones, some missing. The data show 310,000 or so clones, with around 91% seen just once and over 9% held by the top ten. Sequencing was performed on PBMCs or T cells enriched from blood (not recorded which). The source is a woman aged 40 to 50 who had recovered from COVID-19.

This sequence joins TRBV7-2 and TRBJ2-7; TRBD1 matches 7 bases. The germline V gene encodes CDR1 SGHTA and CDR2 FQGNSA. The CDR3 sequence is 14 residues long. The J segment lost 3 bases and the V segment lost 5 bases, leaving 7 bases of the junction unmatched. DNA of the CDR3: TGTGCCAGCAGCCCTGAGACAGGGAACTACGAGCAGTACTTC. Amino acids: CASSPETGNYEQYF.

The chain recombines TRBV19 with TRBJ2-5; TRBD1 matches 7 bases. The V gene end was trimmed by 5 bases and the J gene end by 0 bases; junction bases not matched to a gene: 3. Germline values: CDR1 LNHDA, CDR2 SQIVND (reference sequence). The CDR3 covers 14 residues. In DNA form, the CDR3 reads TGTGCCAGTAGTTGGGGACAGAACCAAGAGACCCAGTACTTC. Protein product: CASSWGQNQETQYF.

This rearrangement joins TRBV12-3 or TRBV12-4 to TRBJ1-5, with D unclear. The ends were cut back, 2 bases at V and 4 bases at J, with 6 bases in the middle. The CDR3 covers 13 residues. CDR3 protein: CASSLQENQPQHF. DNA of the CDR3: TGTGCCAGCAGTTTACAAGAGAATCAGCCCCAGCATTTT.